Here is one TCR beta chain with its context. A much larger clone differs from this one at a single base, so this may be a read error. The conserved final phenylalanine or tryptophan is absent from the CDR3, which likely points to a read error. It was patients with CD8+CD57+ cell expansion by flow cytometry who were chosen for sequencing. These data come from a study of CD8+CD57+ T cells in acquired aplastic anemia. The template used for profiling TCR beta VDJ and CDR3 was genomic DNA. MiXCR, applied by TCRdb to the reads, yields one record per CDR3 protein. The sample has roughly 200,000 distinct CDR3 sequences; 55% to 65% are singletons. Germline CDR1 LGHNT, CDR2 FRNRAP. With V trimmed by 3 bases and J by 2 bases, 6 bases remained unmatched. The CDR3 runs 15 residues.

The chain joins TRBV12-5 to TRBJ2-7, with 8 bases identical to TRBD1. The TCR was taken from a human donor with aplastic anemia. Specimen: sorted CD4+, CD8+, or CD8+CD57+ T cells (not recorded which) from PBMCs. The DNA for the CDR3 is TGTGCTAGTGGTTTCACGGGACAGGCGCCCTACGAGCAGTACTTA. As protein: CASGFTGQAPYEQYL.